A selection of T cell receptor beta chains follows, all from one sample in a study of Graves' ophthalmopathy and Graves' hyperthyroidism. Each CDR3 protein is one row after TCRdb ran MiXCR on the multiplex PCR reads. The table records approximately 700,000 distinct CDR3 sequences, over 40% of them present only once. The sample taken for sequencing was peripheral blood. These receptors were taken from an adult man with Graves' ophthalmopathy. Both conserved end residues are part of each CDR3. Each record gives: J gene, V gene, clone size, D gene, CDR3 DNA, CDR3 protein. D genes are given only for firm matches. Clone size is not always given. Where it is, it says once, few, many or a class for expanded clones.

J gene: TRBJ2-7; V gene: TRBV6-2/TRBV6-3; clone size: NA; D gene: NA; CDR3 DNA: TGTGCCAGCAGTTACTCACCCGCGGGACAGAGCTCCTACGAGCAGTACTTC; CDR3 protein: CASSYSPAGQSSYEQYF
J gene: TRBJ2-5; V gene: TRBV9; clone size: NA; D gene: NA; CDR3 DNA: TGTGCCAGCAGCGTTTCAGGGGCTCTACAAGAGACCCAGTACTTC; CDR3 protein: CASSVSGALQETQYF
J gene: TRBJ1-1; V gene: TRBV12-5; clone size: few; D gene: NA; CDR3 DNA: TGTGCTAGTGGTTTGGGGACACACCTTAACACTGAAGCTTTCTTT; CDR3 protein: CASGLGTHLNTEAFF
J gene: TRBJ2-5; V gene: TRBV7-8; clone size: few; D gene: TRBD2; CDR3 DNA: TGTGCCAGCAGCTTAGGTCGGGGGGTACCTCGTGAGACCCAGTACTTC; CDR3 protein: CASSLGRGVPRETQYF
J gene: TRBJ2-2; V gene: TRBV7-9; clone size: many; D gene: TRBD1; CDR3 DNA: TGTGCCAGCAGGATAGAGGGACAGTTCACCGGGGAGCTGTTTTTT; CDR3 protein: CASRIEGQFTGELFF
J gene: TRBJ2-2; V gene: TRBV10-3; clone size: NA; D gene: NA; CDR3 DNA: TGTGCCATCAGCGACCAAAGCGGGGAGCTGTTTTTT; CDR3 protein: CAISDQSGELFF
J gene: TRBJ2-7; V gene: TRBV12-3/TRBV12-4; clone size: many; D gene: NA; CDR3 DNA: TGTGCCAGCAGCTTAGTGGGGCAGGGGTCCTACGAGCAGTACTTC; CDR3 protein: CASSLVGQGSYEQYF
J gene: TRBJ2-5; V gene: TRBV2; clone size: NA; D gene: TRBD1; CDR3 DNA: TGTGCCAGCAGTGAAGCAATGGGGACAGGCCAAAAAGAGACCCAGTACTTC; CDR3 protein: CASSEAMGTGQKETQYF
J gene: TRBJ1-6; V gene: TRBV15; clone size: once; D gene: NA; CDR3 DNA: TGTGTCACCAGCAGGAAACAAGGAGGTCGATCACCCCTCCACTTT; CDR3 protein: CVTSRKQGGRSPLHF
J gene: TRBJ2-7; V gene: TRBV20-1; clone size: few; D gene: NA; CDR3 DNA: TGCAGTGCTAGAGATCAGGTCCCGGGGTTTTACGAGCAGTACTTC; CDR3 protein: CSARDQVPGFYEQYF
J gene: TRBJ1-3; V gene: TRBV9; clone size: once; D gene: NA; CDR3 DNA: TGTGCCGGCAGCAAACGACATAACTCTGGAAACACCATATATTTT; CDR3 protein: CAGSKRHNSGNTIYF
J gene: TRBJ1-4; V gene: TRBV3-1; clone size: NA; D gene: NA; CDR3 DNA: TGTGCCAGCAGCCAAAATAGGGCTAATGAAAAACTGTTTTTT; CDR3 protein: CASSQNRANEKLFF
J gene: TRBJ2-7; V gene: TRBV29-1; clone size: NA; D gene: TRBD2; CDR3 DNA: TGCAGCGTCCAAGGGACTAGCGGGTTCTACGAGCAGTACTTC; CDR3 protein: CSVQGTSGFYEQYF
J gene: TRBJ2-7; V gene: TRBV7-8; clone size: many; D gene: NA; CDR3 DNA: TGTGCCAGCAGCTCCCGACCCTACGAGCAGTACTTC; CDR3 protein: CASSSRPYEQYF
J gene: TRBJ2-2; V gene: TRBV7-2; clone size: many; D gene: NA; CDR3 DNA: TGTGCCAGCAGCCAGCCTCCCGACACCGGGGAGCTGTTTTTT; CDR3 protein: CASSQPPDTGELFF
J gene: TRBJ2-5; V gene: TRBV24-1; clone size: NA; D gene: TRBD2; CDR3 DNA: TGTGCCACCAGTGGGACTAGCGACCAAGAGACCCAGTACTTC; CDR3 protein: CATSGTSDQETQYF
J gene: TRBJ1-2; V gene: TRBV10-3; clone size: many; D gene: TRBD1; CDR3 DNA: TGTGCCATCAGTGAGTCCGGGACAGGGGATGGCTACACCTTC; CDR3 protein: CAISESGTGDGYTF
J gene: TRBJ1-1; V gene: TRBV13; clone size: NA; D gene: NA; CDR3 DNA: TGTGCCAGCAGCGGGGGGATGGGTAAGGTTGAAGCTTTCTTT; CDR3 protein: CASSGGMGKVEAFF
J gene: TRBJ2-5; V gene: TRBV9; clone size: NA; D gene: NA; CDR3 DNA: TGTGCCAGCAGCGTAGGGGCGCAAAACTCGGAGACCCAGTACTTC; CDR3 protein: CASSVGAQNSETQYF
J gene: TRBJ1-2; V gene: TRBV10-3; clone size: NA; D gene: NA; CDR3 DNA: TGTGCCATCAGTGGGGGGGGACGGGACTATGGCTACACCTTC; CDR3 protein: CAISGGGRDYGYTF
J gene: TRBJ1-3; V gene: TRBV5-8; clone size: NA; D gene: TRBD1; CDR3 DNA: TGTGCCAGCAGCTACCTCACCCCACAGGGGTGGGGAAACACCATATATTTT; CDR3 protein: CASSYLTPQGWGNTIYF
J gene: TRBJ1-1; V gene: TRBV5-1; clone size: NA; D gene: NA; CDR3 DNA: TGCGCCAGCGGGCAAGACAATGAGCAGTTCTTT; CDR3 protein: CASGQDNEQFF
J gene: TRBJ1-2; V gene: TRBV20-1; clone size: many; D gene: NA; CDR3 DNA: TGCAGTGCTAGAGATCGAAATGGGAACTATGGCTACACCTTC; CDR3 protein: CSARDRNGNYGYTF
J gene: TRBJ1-2; V gene: TRBV5-8; clone size: NA; D gene: NA; CDR3 DNA: TGTGCCAACAGCTTTCTCGATACACGTTATGGCTACACCTTC; CDR3 protein: CANSFLDTRYGYTF
J gene: TRBJ1-1; V gene: TRBV20-1; clone size: NA; D gene: NA; CDR3 DNA: TGCAGTGCCCTAGGGGGGTGGGTGTTCCCTGAAGCTTTCTTT; CDR3 protein: CSALGGWVFPEAFF
J gene: TRBJ1-5; V gene: TRBV19; clone size: many; D gene: NA; CDR3 DNA: TGTGCCAGTAGTGAAGACAGGTATAGCAATCAGCCCCAGCATTTT; CDR3 protein: CASSEDRYSNQPQHF
J gene: TRBJ2-5; V gene: TRBV2; clone size: many; D gene: TRBD1; CDR3 DNA: TGTGCCAGCAGTCTCCAAGGGACAGGACAGGGGACCCAGTACTTC; CDR3 protein: CASSLQGTGQGTQYF
J gene: TRBJ1-1; V gene: TRBV10-3; clone size: NA; D gene: NA; CDR3 DNA: TGTGCCATCAGTGGAGGACCAGAAGCTTTCTTT; CDR3 protein: CAISGGPEAFF
J gene: TRBJ1-2; V gene: TRBV10-3; clone size: NA; D gene: NA; CDR3 DNA: TGTGCCAGCAGTGAAGTATCCGGGGTCTATGGCTACACCTTC; CDR3 protein: CASSEVSGVYGYTF
J gene: TRBJ1-6; V gene: TRBV6-5; clone size: NA; D gene: NA; CDR3 DNA: TGTGCCAGCAGTTACTCGAGGCAGGGCTATAATTCACCCCTCCACTTT; CDR3 protein: CASSYSRQGYNSPLHF
J gene: TRBJ2-7; V gene: TRBV15; clone size: many; D gene: TRBD2; CDR3 DNA: TGTGCCACCAGCAGGGCTAGAGGCGGGGGATTCTACGAGCAGTACTTC; CDR3 protein: CATSRARGGGFYEQYF
J gene: TRBJ2-6; V gene: TRBV20-1; clone size: NA; D gene: NA; CDR3 DNA: TGCAGTGCAGGGCGCCGGGGAATCTCTGGGGCCAACGTCCTGACTTTC; CDR3 protein: CSAGRRGISGANVLTF
J gene: TRBJ2-5; V gene: TRBV5-8; clone size: many; D gene: NA; CDR3 DNA: TGTGCCAGCAGCTTAGAACCCCAAGAGACCCAGTACTTC; CDR3 protein: CASSLEPQETQYF
J gene: TRBJ1-6; V gene: TRBV19; clone size: NA; D gene: NA; CDR3 DNA: TGTGCCAGTAGTATTGTTATCAATCAGCCCCTCCACTTT; CDR3 protein: CASSIVINQPLHF
J gene: TRBJ1-1; V gene: TRBV25-1; clone size: many; D gene: TRBD1; CDR3 DNA: TGTGCCAGTTCACAGGGGAACGGTGGGACTGAAGCTTTCTTT; CDR3 protein: CASSQGNGGTEAFF
J gene: TRBJ1-1; V gene: TRBV29-1; clone size: NA; D gene: NA; CDR3 DNA: TGCAGCGTAGCGGAGTTGGCCACTGAAGCTTTCTTT; CDR3 protein: CSVAELATEAFF
J gene: TRBJ1-2; V gene: TRBV7-2; clone size: many; D gene: TRBD1; CDR3 DNA: TGTGCCAGCAGCTCCGGGACAGGATCGCCCTATGGCTACACCTTC; CDR3 protein: CASSSGTGSPYGYTF
J gene: TRBJ1-1; V gene: TRBV10-2; clone size: many; D gene: NA; CDR3 DNA: TGCGCCAGCAGTGAGTACCTCCGGGTCCCTGAAGCTTTCTTT; CDR3 protein: CASSEYLRVPEAFF
J gene: TRBJ1-1; V gene: TRBV25-1; clone size: few; D gene: NA; CDR3 DNA: TGTGCCTGGAGTGCGGAGATGAACACTGAAGCTTTCTTT; CDR3 protein: CAWSAEMNTEAFF
J gene: TRBJ1-5; V gene: TRBV6-4; clone size: NA; D gene: TRBD1; CDR3 DNA: TGTGCCAGCAGTGACGGGACAGGTGATCAGCCCCAGCATTTT; CDR3 protein: CASSDGTGDQPQHF
J gene: TRBJ2-4; V gene: TRBV10-3; clone size: NA; D gene: NA; CDR3 DNA: TGTGCCATCAGTGAGTCGGCAGGCTCACAAAACATTCAGTACTTC; CDR3 protein: CAISESAGSQNIQYF
J gene: TRBJ2-7; V gene: TRBV11-2; clone size: few; D gene: TRBD1; CDR3 DNA: TGTGCCAGCCGCCCCGGGACAGGGGTCTACGAGCAGTACTTC; CDR3 protein: CASRPGTGVYEQYF
J gene: TRBJ1-1; V gene: TRBV9; clone size: many; D gene: NA; CDR3 DNA: TGTGCCAGCAGCATTTCAGGGGAGAACACTGAAGCTTTCTTT; CDR3 protein: CASSISGENTEAFF
J gene: TRBJ1-6; V gene: TRBV7-2; clone size: NA; D gene: TRBD1; CDR3 DNA: TGTGCCAGTAGTATCCAGGGGGCGCGTAATTCACCCCTCCACTTT; CDR3 protein: CASSIQGARNSPLHF
J gene: TRBJ1-3; V gene: TRBV7-2; clone size: many; D gene: NA; CDR3 DNA: TGTGCCAGCAGCCCGTACGCCCCGATCTCTGGAAACACCATATATTTT; CDR3 protein: CASSPYAPISGNTIYF
J gene: TRBJ1-5; V gene: TRBV4-1; clone size: many; D gene: TRBD1; CDR3 DNA: TGCGCCAGCAGCCGAGTCGGGACAGGTCAGCCCCAGCATTTT; CDR3 protein: CASSRVGTGQPQHF
J gene: TRBJ1-6; V gene: TRBV19; clone size: many; D gene: TRBD1; CDR3 DNA: TGTGCCAGTAGTCCGGGGACAGGGCTAGCACCCCTCCACTTT; CDR3 protein: CASSPGTGLAPLHF
J gene: TRBJ2-7; V gene: TRBV5-1; clone size: NA; D gene: NA; CDR3 DNA: TGCGCCAGCAGCTTGGGGGGGCCCCCCCGCTACGAGCAGTACTTC; CDR3 protein: CASSLGGPPRYEQYF
J gene: TRBJ1-5; V gene: TRBV9; clone size: few; D gene: NA; CDR3 DNA: TGTGCCAGCAGCCAAGGGGGAGCAGGACAGCCCCAGCATTTT; CDR3 protein: CASSQGGAGQPQHF
J gene: TRBJ2-7; V gene: TRBV7-8; clone size: many; D gene: NA; CDR3 DNA: TGTGCCAGCAGCTTAAGGTCAGACAGGCCCCCCTACGAGCAGTACTTC; CDR3 protein: CASSLRSDRPPYEQYF
J gene: TRBJ1-1; V gene: TRBV2; clone size: many; D gene: NA; CDR3 DNA: TGTGCCATCTCGGGACACTTGAACACTGAAGCTTTCTTT; CDR3 protein: CAISGHLNTEAFF